The 21 T cell receptor beta chains given below trace back to one sample, sequenced in a study of T cell responses to AZD1222 COVID-19 vaccine. Data came from immunoSEQ multiplex PCR; TCRdb stores just in-frame clones and leaves some out. The sample contains more than 150,000 clones, roughly 93% of which appear only once. This specimen consisted of peripheral blood, obtained on day 0 of AZD1222 vaccination. The receptors were gathered from an adult in good health.

V and J are TRBV4-2 and TRBJ2-2; possible D gene TRBD2, 7 bases. The germline V and J ends were trimmed by 4 bases and 2 bases, with 14 bases remaining between them. CDR1 LGHNA and CDR2 YNFKEQ come from the germline V gene. There are 16 residues in the CDR3. The CDR3 DNA sequence: TGTGCCAGCAGCCTACGAGGGGGGGATAACACCGGGGAGCTGTTTTTT. Protein product: CASSLRGGDNTGELFF.

CDR3 DNA sequence: TGTGCCAGCAGCTTAGCGGGGACACCCCTCCACTTT. It is translated as CASSLAGTPLHF. This sequence joins TRBV11-2 and TRBJ1-6; D remains unclear. Germline-derived CDR1 and CDR2 are SGHAT and FQNNGV. This CDR3 contains 12 residues. Deletions cut 1 base from V and 11 bases from J, with 6 bases between.

The V gene is TRBV7-2, the J gene TRBJ1-5; D gene unclear. CDR1 and CDR2 (germline): SGHTA, FQGNSA. The V end lost 4 bases, the J end lost 0 bases, and 10 bases lay between the germline ends. The CDR3 consists of 15 residues. The CDR3 is CASSSLLYSNQPQHF. CDR3 coding DNA: TGTGCCAGCAGCTCCCTCCTTTATAGCAATCAGCCCCAGCATTTT.

The CDR3 loop is CASSPGHRSSYNEQFF. DNA for the CDR3: TGTGCCAGCAGCCCGGGACACCGAAGCTCCTACAATGAGCAGTTCTTC. V is TRBV7-9 and J is TRBJ2-1; D might be TRBD1 (6 bases). The length of the CDR3 is 16 residues. Germline-derived CDR1 and CDR2 are SEHNR and FQNEAQ (reference sequence). V lost 5 bases and J 0 bases, leaving 14 bases between the germline ends.

With regard to this clone: The sample holds other DNA sequences that translate to the same CDR3. The V and J genes are TRBV5-1 and TRBJ2-7; no reliable D call. V was shortened by 1 base and J by 0 bases, with 5 bases between the two germline ends. The CDR3 covers 13 residues. CDR1 and CDR2 (germline): SGHRS, YFSETQ. CDR3 nucleotide sequence: TGCGCCAGCAGCTTGTCTAGCTCCTACGAGCAGTACTTC. Translation: CASSLSSSYEQYF.

The rearrangement uses TRBV28 and TRBJ2-7, with D possibly being TRBD2 (6 bases). Germline values: CDR1 MDHEN, CDR2 SYDVKM. The CDR3 runs 16 residues. The V end was cut by 4 bases, the J end by 5 bases, with 21 bases between. The chain's CDR3 is CASSSRDPGTLDEQYF. In DNA, the CDR3 is TGTGCCAGCAGTTCCCGGGATCCGGGGACTCTTGACGAGCAGTACTTC.

The chain joins TRBV19 to TRBJ2-3, with TRBD1 matching 8 bases. CDR1 and CDR2 from the germline V gene are LNHDA and SQIVND (reference sequence). Germline trimming cut 7 bases from V and 1 base from J; bases unmatched to any gene: 10. This CDR3 region has 16 residues. Here the CDR3 DNA reads TGTGCCAGTACCCCCGTGGGGACAGGTGGCACAGATACGCAGTATTTT. Amino acid sequence: CASTPVGTGGTDTQYF.

The sample holds a few counts of this clone. This chain joins TRBV29-1 and TRBJ1-1, with 10 bases matching TRBD1. This CDR3 region has 15 residues. J was trimmed by 3 bases and V by 7 bases; bases with no gene match: 11. Germline values: CDR1 SQVTM, CDR2 ANQGSEA. The CDR3 DNA reads TGCAGCGCCCGAAGGACAGGGGGTGAGGACACTGAAGCTTTCTTT. Translating gives CSARRTGGEDTEAFF.

The chain combines TRBV28 with TRBJ1-4; D remains unclear. V was cut by 5 bases and J by 8 bases, with 6 bases left in between. The CDR3 loop spans 11 amino acids. CDR1 and CDR2 from the germline V gene are MDHEN and SYDVKM. The CDR3 spells CASSPGEKLFF. CDR3 bases: TGTGCCAGCAGTCCAGGAGAAAAACTGTTTTTT.

The chain carries TRBV5-4 and TRBJ2-1, with 11 bases lining up with TRBD2. Germline loops: CDR1 SGHNT, CDR2 YYREEE (reference sequence). The CDR3 is 15 residues long. The V segment lost 2 bases and the J segment 6 bases; nucleotides outside the gene matches: 4. CDR3 DNA: TGTGCCAGCAGCTTCTCGCTAGCGGGGGGCAATGAGCAGTTCTTC. Translation: CASSFSLAGGNEQFF.

The gene calls are TRBV4-2 and TRBJ1-4, with a possible D match to TRBD1 (6 bases). The germline V gene has CDR1 LGHNA and CDR2 YNFKEQ. This CDR3 is 16 amino acids long. Trimming shortened V by 1 base and J by 6 bases, and 15 bases separated the two germline ends. The CDR3 loop reads CASSQGNSGGYEKLFF. The CDR3 nucleotides are TGTGCCAGCAGCCAAGGAAACAGTGGGGGCTATGAAAAACTGTTTTTT.

The gene calls are TRBV12-3 or TRBV12-4 and TRBJ1-1; D ambiguous. The germline V and J ends were trimmed by 6 bases and 0 bases, with 8 bases remaining between them. This CDR3 spans 13 amino acids. CDR3: CASRPAVNTEAFF. The CDR3 DNA sequence: TGTGCCAGCAGACCCGCTGTGAACACTGAAGCTTTCTTT.

This clone occurred a few times. The CDR3 nucleotides are TGTGCCAGCAGCTTGAAGGACATGAACACTGAAGCTTTCTTT. This codes for CASSLKDMNTEAFF. The chain uses TRBV5-4 and TRBJ1-1, with a possible D match to TRBD1 (5 bases). Per the germline V gene, CDR1 is SGHNT and CDR2 is YYREEE (reference sequence). CDR3 length: 14 residues. V lost 1 base to trimming and J lost 0 bases, with 7 bases between them.

This chain connects TRBV19 to TRBJ1-3, with no clear D. CDR1 is LNHDA and CDR2 is SQIVND in the germline V gene (reference sequence). The CDR3 sequence is 11 residues long. V dropped 10 bases and J dropped 1 base, with 5 bases sitting between them. The CDR3 spells CATRSGNTIYF. The CDR3 region has the DNA TGTGCCACCAGATCTGGAAACACCATATATTTT.

The V gene is TRBV27, the J gene TRBJ1-5, with a possible D match to TRBD1 (6 bases). This CDR3 spans 13 amino acids. The ends were cut back, 9 bases at V and 6 bases at J, with 15 bases in the middle. The germline V gene has CDR1 MNHEY and CDR2 SMNVEV (reference sequence). The CDR3 DNA follows: TGTGCCAGTGGAACAGGGCTTTTTCAGCCCCAGCATTTT. This gives the protein CASGTGLFQPQHF.

The rearrangement uses TRBV4-1 and TRBJ1-4, with no clear D. The CDR3 has 15 residues. With 1 base removed from V and 5 bases from J, the gap between germline ends came to 11 bases. CDR1 MGHRA and CDR2 YSYEKL come from the germline V gene. The CDR3 sequence: CASSQAGGLNEKLFF. CDR3 nucleotides: TGCGCCAGCAGCCAAGCCGGTGGGCTAAATGAAAAACTGTTTTTT.

This clone was counted between two and nine times. CDR3 coding DNA: TGCGCCAGCAGCCAAGCCCCCCTGACCGGCGTCTCTGGAAACACCATATATTTT. It translates to CASSQAPLTGVSGNTIYF. The chain is built from TRBV5-1 and TRBJ1-3; D uncertain. Trimming took 4 bases from V and 0 from J, leaving 20 bases between them. The CDR3 spans 18 residues. Germline-derived CDR1 and CDR2 are SGHRS and YFSETQ. Combining the CDR3 with reference TRBV5-1 and TRBJ1-3 gives the whole variable domain KAGVTQTPRYLIKTRGQQVTLSCSPISGHRSVSWYQQTPGQGLQFLFEYFSETQRNKGNFPGRFSGRQFSNSRSEMNVSTLELGDSALYLCASSQAPLTGVSGNTIYFGEGSWLTVV.

This chain links TRBV3-1 (or the pseudogene TRBV3-2) with TRBJ1-5, with 9 bases fitting TRBD1. The germline V gene has CDR1 LGHDT and CDR2 YNNKEL (reference sequence). V lost 4 bases to trimming and J lost 2 bases; unmatched junction nucleotides: 6. The CDR3 covers 16 residues. This chain's CDR3 is CASSLGTGRRNQPQHF. CDR3 nucleotides: TGTGCCAGCAGCCTAGGGACAGGGCGTCGCAATCAGCCCCAGCATTTT.

The chain couples TRBV5-1 to TRBJ2-7; D is unclear. The V end lost 4 bases, the J end lost 3 bases, and 14 bases lay between the germline ends. The length of the CDR3 is 14 residues. The germline gives CDR1 SGHRS, CDR2 YFSETQ. The CDR3 here is CASSQTAKNYEQYF. The CDR3 DNA reads as TGCGCCAGCAGCCAAACAGCAAAAAACTACGAGCAGTACTTC. Together with reference TRBV5-1 and TRBJ2-7, the CDR3 gives the full variable domain: KAGVTQTPRYLIKTRGQQVTLSCSPISGHRSVSWYQQTPGQGLQFLFEYFSETQRNKGNFPGRFSGRQFSNSRSEMNVSTLELGDSALYLCASSQTAKNYEQYFGPGTRLTVT.

The V and J genes are TRBV27 and TRBJ2-7; D is perhaps TRBD2 (6 bases). The CDR3 totals 13 residues. Trimming took off 6 bases at V and 2 bases at J, with 11 bases between the two ends. Germline CDR1 and CDR2: MNHEY and SMNVEV (reference sequence). CDR3 nucleotide sequence: TGTGCCAGCAGCCCGGGAGTTACCTACGAGCAGTACTTC. Translation: CASSPGVTYEQYF.

The CDR3 DNA follows: TGTGCCAGCTCATATGGTGCACAGTGGGACAATGAAAAACTGTTTTTT. Its protein product is CASSYGAQWDNEKLFF. The J gene is TRBJ1-4, the V gene TRBV2; a possible D gene is TRBD1 (5 bases). The germline V gene encodes CDR1 SNHLY and CDR2 FYNNEI. The CDR3 length is 16 residues. The V end lost 8 bases, the J end lost 5 bases, and 21 bases lay between the germline ends.